This entry features one T cell receptor (beta chain) sequence. The specificity of this receptor is unknown. Base qualities were left out, and no much larger clone turns up one base away. The sequencer was an Illumina MiSeq. TCRdb reprocessing: public reads trimmed at Q25 with fastp, clones called with MiXCR, in-frame beta chains kept. CDR3 protein duplicates are merged, each entry listing the most common genes and DNA. This sample holds about 4,100 distinct CDR3 sequences; 10% were observed only once. About 13% of the sample belongs to the ten largest clones. The data are from a study. Reading the germline V gene gives CDR1 SGHAT and CDR2 FQNNGV. The CDR3 spans 18 residues, from the cysteine through the phenylalanine. Left in the record is the CDR3 DNA by itself, 54 bases read in frame from the first base. The germline V end is reduced by 1 base and the J end by 3 bases; junction bases left unmatched: 10.

Recombination joined TRBV11-2 with TRBJ2-5; 11 junctional bases match TRBD2. The sequence was collected from a human donor with rheumatoid arthritis. The sample consisted of CD4+ T cells from synovial fluid. The CDR3 protein: CASSLVFFTTSGKETQYF. The nucleotide sequence is given as TGTGCCAGCAGCTTAGTTTTCTTCACGACTAGCGGGAAAGAGACCCAGTACTTC.